These T cell receptor beta chains were read from a single sample in a study of blood T cell repertoires in COVID-19. This table comes from immunoSEQ multiplex PCR, and its TCRdb copy is limited to in-frame clones, with some not included. The data hold 90,000 to 140,000 clones, with more than 80% observed a single time. The sample taken for sequencing was peripheral blood. These receptors all come from a woman between 65 and 79 years old with acute or convalescent COVID-19. CDR3s include the opening cysteine and the closing phenylalanine or tryptophan. D genes are given only for firm matches. Clone sizes are given selectively: once, few, many, or a class where the clone is expanded.

d_call: TRBD2
v_call: TRBV7-3
j_call: TRBJ2-1
clone_size: .
cdr3_nt: TGTGCCAGCAGCATACTAGCGGGAGGGCTCGATAGCTCCTACAATGAGCAGTTCTTC
cdr3_aa: CASSILAGGLDSSYNEQFF

d_call: .
v_call: TRBV19
j_call: TRBJ1-1
clone_size: .
cdr3_nt: TGTGCCAGTAGTATAGATCCAGGAAGGCAACCAACAAGGGGGAACACTGAAGCTTTCTTT
cdr3_aa: CASSIDPGRQPTRGNTEAFF

d_call: TRBD1
v_call: TRBV5-1
j_call: TRBJ1-4
clone_size: .
cdr3_nt: TGCGCCAGCAGCTTGGAGTCAGGGGGTAATGAAAAACTGTTTTTT
cdr3_aa: CASSLESGGNEKLFF

d_call: .
v_call: TRBV28
j_call: TRBJ1-1
clone_size: .
cdr3_nt: TGTGCCAGCAGTTTAGGTTCGGGGGTAGGGAACACTGAAGCTTTCTTT
cdr3_aa: CASSLGSGVGNTEAFF

d_call: TRBD1
v_call: TRBV4-1
j_call: TRBJ1-2
clone_size: .
cdr3_nt: TGCGCCAGCAGCCAAGACTACTTCATGGGACAGGGGGCGATAAGCTATGGCTACACCTTC
cdr3_aa: CASSQDYFMGQGAISYGYTF

d_call: TRBD1
v_call: TRBV19
j_call: TRBJ2-5
clone_size: .
cdr3_nt: TGTGCCAGTAGACCGACAGGGGGCGCGGAGACCCAGTACTTC
cdr3_aa: CASRPTGGAETQYF

d_call: .
v_call: TRBV19
j_call: TRBJ2-3
clone_size: .
cdr3_nt: TGTGCCAGTAGTATAGGACCCCAGGGGGATACGCAGTATTTT
cdr3_aa: CASSIGPQGDTQYF

d_call: .
v_call: TRBV27
j_call: TRBJ2-1
clone_size: .
cdr3_nt: TGTGCCAGCCGTAGCCCTTTGGAGGGTGAGCAGTTCTTC
cdr3_aa: CASRSPLEGEQFF

d_call: TRBD2
v_call: TRBV9
j_call: TRBJ2-1
clone_size: .
cdr3_nt: TGTGCCAGCAGCGATCTGACTAGCGGCAACGATGAGCAGTTCTTC
cdr3_aa: CASSDLTSGNDEQFF

d_call: TRBD2
v_call: TRBV10-2
j_call: TRBJ2-3
clone_size: .
cdr3_nt: TGCGCCAGCAGTTTGGGGGAATATAGCGGGGGGGAAGTCACAGATACGCAGTATTTT
cdr3_aa: CASSLGEYSGGEVTDTQYF

d_call: TRBD1
v_call: TRBV4-2
j_call: TRBJ1-5
clone_size: .
cdr3_nt: TGTGCCAGCAGCCTTACAGGGGATGGCAATCAGCCCCAGCATTTT
cdr3_aa: CASSLTGDGNQPQHF

d_call: TRBD2
v_call: TRBV15
j_call: TRBJ2-1
clone_size: .
cdr3_nt: TGTGCCACCAGCAGAGATCACCGGTCTAGCGGCATTTACAATGAGCAGTTCTTC
cdr3_aa: CATSRDHRSSGIYNEQFF

d_call: .
v_call: TRBV5-1
j_call: TRBJ1-6
clone_size: .
cdr3_nt: TGCGCCAGCAGCTCGGCGACAGGTTATTCACCCCTCCACTTT
cdr3_aa: CASSSATGYSPLHF

d_call: .
v_call: TRBV15
j_call: TRBJ2-3
clone_size: .
cdr3_nt: TGTGCCACCAGCAGAGTTCGGGGATTGGCAGATACGCAGTATTTT
cdr3_aa: CATSRVRGLADTQYF

d_call: .
v_call: TRBV6-1
j_call: TRBJ1-5
clone_size: .
cdr3_nt: TGTGCCAGCAGTGAGTGGGGGCCAGGAAATCAGCCCCAGCATTTT
cdr3_aa: CASSEWGPGNQPQHF

d_call: .
v_call: TRBV11-2
j_call: TRBJ2-7
clone_size: .
cdr3_nt: TGTGCCAGCAGCTTCGGCCAGGGTATGTGGGAGCAGTACTTC
cdr3_aa: CASSFGQGMWEQYF

d_call: .
v_call: TRBV15
j_call: TRBJ1-2
clone_size: .
cdr3_nt: TGTGCCACCAGACCGACCGGGGGAGACTATGGCTACACCTTC
cdr3_aa: CATRPTGGDYGYTF

d_call: .
v_call: TRBV3-1/TRBV3-2
j_call: TRBJ2-7
clone_size: .
cdr3_nt: TGTGCCAGCAGCCAAGGTTGGAGAATATCCTACGAGCAGTACTTC
cdr3_aa: CASSQGWRISYEQYF

d_call: TRBD1
v_call: TRBV29-1
j_call: TRBJ2-3
clone_size: .
cdr3_nt: TGCAGCGTTGACCCCGGGTCACAGGGGGCAGATACGCAGTATTTT
cdr3_aa: CSVDPGSQGADTQYF

d_call: .
v_call: TRBV5-1
j_call: TRBJ1-4
clone_size: .
cdr3_nt: TGCGCCAGCAAGCCGGGATTGGCAACTAATGAAAAACTGTTTTTT
cdr3_aa: CASKPGLATNEKLFF

d_call: .
v_call: TRBV9
j_call: TRBJ2-5
clone_size: once
cdr3_nt: TGTGCCAGCAGCGGACCGTTAGGGGAAGAGACCCAGTACTTC
cdr3_aa: CASSGPLGEETQYF

d_call: .
v_call: TRBV14
j_call: TRBJ2-3
clone_size: .
cdr3_nt: TGTGCCAGCAGCCAAGGGACTCACGGTACGCAGTATTTT
cdr3_aa: CASSQGTHGTQYF